These 29 T cell receptor beta chains were sequenced from one sample in a study of T cells in Graves' hyperthyroidism and ophthalmopathy. TCR beta CDR3 sequences were amplified from RNA transcripts. Researchers ran a first-round RT-PCR on the TCR CDR3 using the HTBI primer set. Each CDR3 protein gets one entry after TCRdb re-called the multiplex PCR reads with MiXCR. The sample contains 200,000 to 250,000 distinct CDR3 sequences, about 16% of which appear only once. The sequencing sample was made of blood. The receptor source for this set is a young woman with Graves' ophthalmopathy.

This chain joins TRBV20-1 and TRBJ2-3; 15 nucleotides align to TRBD2. The trim removed 6 bases at V and 0 bases at J, leaving 10 bases unmatched. CDR1 is DFQATT, CDR2 SNEGSKA, per germline (reference sequence). The CDR3 loop spans 18 amino acids. CDR3 in amino acids: CSAGKGLAGGPSTDTQYF. The DNA for the CDR3 is TGCAGTGCCGGCAAGGGACTAGCGGGAGGCCCGAGCACAGATACGCAGTATTTT.

This clonotype occurred a few times. This chain joins TRBV29-1 and TRBJ2-1; 16 positions match TRBD2. The CDR3 spans 19 residues. Germline V gene sequence: CDR1 SQVTM, CDR2 ANQGSEA. After removal of 6 bases from V and 1 base from J, the junction contained 12 bases not matched to a gene. The CDR3 DNA is TGCAGCGTCTCCTACCCCGGGACTAGCGGGGGGGCTTCCTACAATGAGCAGTTCTTC. Translated: CSVSYPGTSGGASYNEQFF.

Details on this clonotype: A read error may be the cause here, since a much bigger clone is one base away. The chain couples TRBV7-8 to TRBJ2-4; 8 bases are shared with TRBD2. Germline V gene lookup returns CDR1 SGHVS and CDR2 FQNEAQ. CDR3 length equals 18 residues. V dropped 5 bases and J dropped 3; count of bases not matched to a gene: 15. The CDR3 loop is CASSQDPGGGLYKNIQYF. The DNA for the CDR3 is TGTGCCAGCAGCCAAGACCCGGGAGGGGGTCTCTACAAAAACATTCAGTACTTC. The entire variable domain, with the rest obtained from reference TRBV7-8 and TRBJ2-4, is as follows: GAGVSQSPRYKVAKRGQDVALRCDPISGHVSLFWYQQALGQGPEFLTYFQNEAQLDKSGLPSDRFFAERPEGSVSTLKIQRTQQEDSAVYLCASSQDPGGGLYKNIQYFGAGTRLSVL.

Details on this clonotype: This sequence may be a read error, since a much larger clone differs from it by one base. V and J are TRBV20-1 and TRBJ1-4; D perhaps matches TRBD1 (6 bases). Between the trimmed V and J ends, which lost 6 bases and 3 bases, there was a span of 11 bases. This CDR3 comprises 13 residues. The germline V gene has CDR1 DFQATT and CDR2 SNEGSKA (reference sequence). The CDR3 bases are TGCAGTGCAGTGGGGGCCCCTAATGAAAAACTGTTTTTT. This encodes CSAVGAPNEKLFF.

This clonotype was seen ten or more times. This rearrangement joins TRBV28 to TRBJ2-7; 13 nucleotides align to TRBD2. In germline, CDR1 is MDHEN, CDR2 SYDVKM. V lost 5 bases, J lost 5 bases, and 15 bases stayed unmatched. This CDR3 region has 18 residues. In nucleotides, the CDR3 is TGTGCCAGCAGTGGGGACAGGACCACTAGCGGGAGGGCCCACGAGCAGTACTTC. This sequence encodes CASSGDRTTSGRAHEQYF.

This clonotype was observed many times. This chain connects TRBV6-1 to TRBJ1-2, with a tentative D call TRBD1 (5 bases). The CDR3 runs 15 residues. Trimming shortened V by 7 bases and J by 4 bases, and 19 bases separated the two germline ends. CDR1 MNHNS and CDR2 SASEGT come from the germline V gene. In DNA, the CDR3 is TGTGCCAGCAAACGTACGTCGAGGGGATTCTATGGCTACACCTTC. It codes for CASKRTSRGFYGYTF.

This clonotype was counted at least ten times. The chain carries TRBV7-8 and TRBJ2-6; D ambiguous. The germline V gene has CDR1 SGHVS and CDR2 FQNEAQ. With 2 bases removed from V and 2 bases from J, the gap between germline ends came to 10 bases. The CDR3 runs to 16 residues. CDR3 protein: CASSLIRTPGANVLTF. In nucleotides, the CDR3 is TGTGCCAGCAGCTTAATCCGGACCCCTGGGGCCAACGTCCTGACTTTC. Complete variable domain (other parts from reference TRBV7-8 and TRBJ2-6): GAGVSQSPRYKVAKRGQDVALRCDPISGHVSLFWYQQALGQGPEFLTYFQNEAQLDKSGLPSDRFFAERPEGSVSTLKIQRTQQEDSAVYLCASSLIRTPGANVLTFGAGSRLTVL.

At least ten counts were recorded for this clonotype. The chain couples TRBV6-1 to TRBJ2-2; 8 positions agree with TRBD2. Germline lookup yields CDR1 MNHNS and CDR2 SASEGT. This CDR3 region has 16 residues. J was trimmed by 5 bases and V by 4 bases; bases with no gene match: 9. In DNA form, the CDR3 reads TGTGCCAGCAGTGTAACCGGGACTAGGGGGACCGGGGAGCTGTTTTTT. Translation: CASSVTGTRGTGELFF.

This clonotype was detected many times. The chain employs TRBV6-1 and TRBJ1-1; D gene uncertain. This CDR3 is built from 13 residues. Deletions cut 5 bases from V and 0 bases from J, with 7 bases between. Germline V gene lookup returns CDR1 MNHNS and CDR2 SASEGT. The CDR3 sequence is CASSKRVNTEAFF. The CDR3 DNA is TGTGCCAGCAGTAAACGGGTGAACACTGAAGCTTTCTTT.

The genes are TRBV7-9 and TRBJ2-2; TRBD1 matches 9 bases. Looked up from germline, CDR1 is SEHNR and CDR2 is FQNEAQ (reference sequence). With V trimmed by 4 bases and J by 7 bases, 10 bases remained unmatched. CDR3 length equals 16 residues. CDR3 residues: CASSSGQGSSGGELFF. The CDR3 DNA reads TGTGCCAGCAGCTCGGGACAGGGAAGTAGTGGCGGGGAGCTGTTTTTT.

Concerning this clonotype: This could be a read error, since a much larger clone is one nucleotide away. The V gene is TRBV7-3, the J gene TRBJ2-7, with TRBD2 identical over 8 bases. Germline lookup yields CDR1 SGHTA and CDR2 FQGTGA. The CDR3 is made up of 16 amino acids. With V trimmed by 5 bases and J by 0 bases, 9 bases remained unmatched. This CDR3 reads CASSQWTSWGSYEQYF. In nucleotides, the CDR3 is TGTGCCAGCAGCCAATGGACTAGCTGGGGCTCCTACGAGCAGTACTTC.

There are many counts of this clonotype. The gene calls are TRBV20-1 and TRBJ1-5; the D gene is possibly TRBD1 (6 bases). Germline V lookup: CDR1 DFQATT, CDR2 SNEGSKA (reference sequence). The CDR3 loop spans 14 amino acids. Trimming cost V 2 bases and J 9 bases, with 17 bases left between them. In nucleotides, the CDR3 is TGCAGTGCTAGATCCGGGACACGCCATGGGCCCCAGCATTTT. This gives the protein CSARSGTRHGPQHF.

This clonotype came up many times. V gene TRBV20-1 combines with J gene TRBJ2-5; TRBD1 matches 10 bases. The germline V gene encodes CDR1 DFQATT and CDR2 SNEGSKA (reference sequence). J was trimmed by 5 bases and V by 0 bases; bases with no gene match: 9. This CDR3 has 16 amino acids. The CDR3 here is CSARDPPTGGTETQYF. The CDR3 DNA follows: TGCAGTGCTAGAGATCCTCCGACAGGGGGCACGGAGACCCAGTACTTC.

This clonotype was counted at least ten times. CDR3 loop: CASSQLIRQGDSYEQYF. For the CDR3, the DNA is TGTGCCAGCAGCCAACTTATCAGACAGGGCGACTCCTACGAGCAGTACTTC. The V gene is TRBV3-1, the J gene TRBJ2-7; TRBD1 matches at 7 bases. V gave up 2 bases and J gave up 0 bases; unmatched junction bases: 10. Germline-derived CDR1 and CDR2 are LGHDT and YNNKEL (reference sequence). The CDR3 spans 17 residues.

This clonotype was seen more than once but under ten times. V usage is TRBV11-2 and J usage is TRBJ1-6; the D gene is possibly TRBD1 (6 bases). Germline V lookup: CDR1 SGHAT, CDR2 FQNNGV. The CDR3 spans 15 residues. Between the trimmed V and J ends, which lost 5 bases and 9 bases, there was a span of 17 bases. Written as DNA, the CDR3 is TGTGCCAGCAGCCCCCTTCGGGGGCAGGTTTCACCCCTCCACTTT. Amino acids: CASSPLRGQVSPLHF.

This clonotype was picked up many times. The chain couples TRBV4-2 to TRBJ1-4, with 7 bases fitting TRBD1. Germline V CDR1 and CDR2: LGHNA, YNFKEQ. The CDR3 loop spans 15 amino acids. The J segment lost 8 bases and the V segment lost 0 bases, leaving 6 bases of the junction unmatched. CDR3 region: CASSQDGTAREKLFF. The CDR3 nucleotides read TGTGCCAGCAGCCAAGACGGGACAGCTCGGGAAAAACTGTTTTTT.

The table lists this clonotype with many counts. The chain is built from TRBV3-1 and TRBJ1-6; 7 bases line up with TRBD1. This CDR3 has 16 amino acids. Germline V gene lookup returns CDR1 LGHDT and CDR2 YNNKEL (reference sequence). The V segment lost 0 bases and the J segment 5 bases; nucleotides outside the gene matches: 4. CDR3 in amino acids: CASSQDFTGDNSPLHF. The CDR3 DNA reads TGTGCCAGCAGCCAAGATTTCACAGGGGATAATTCACCCCTCCACTTT.

This clonotype was counted many times. The chain is built from TRBV4-3 and TRBJ1-5, with D uncertain. CDR3 length: 13 residues. The ends were cut back, 0 bases at V and 9 bases at J, with 9 bases in the middle. Germline V CDR1 and CDR2: LGHNA, YSLEER. CDR3 sequence: CASSQDPGRPQHF. Written as DNA, the CDR3 is TGCGCCAGCAGCCAAGATCCCGGGCGGCCCCAGCATTTT.

In its sample, this clonotype was seen many times. This chain joins TRBV28 and TRBJ1-2; 9 bases line up with TRBD1. The CDR3 has 14 residues. The V and J ends lost 5 bases and 4 bases, in that order; junction bases with no gene match: 5. Germline assignment: CDR1 MDHEN and CDR2 SYDVKM. This CDR3 is CASSLRDRAYGYTF. CDR3 bases: TGTGCCAGCAGTCTCCGGGACAGGGCCTATGGCTACACCTTC.

This clonotype was seen at least ten times. The V and J genes are TRBV7-9 and TRBJ1-4, with D possibly being TRBD1 (5 bases). From germline, CDR1 is SEHNR and CDR2 FQNEAQ (reference sequence). This CDR3 region has 15 residues. V lost 5 bases, J lost 6 bases, and 16 bases lay in between. DNA for the CDR3: TGTGCCAGCAGCCATTCCCGGGACGGGCATGAAAAACTGTTTTTT. It codes for CASSHSRDGHEKLFF.

This clonotype was picked up a small number of times. The chain carries TRBV4-2 and TRBJ2-1; the match to TRBD1 covers 8 bases. Unmatched junction bases numbered 13, after V lost 0 bases and J lost 9 bases. From germline, CDR1 is LGHNA and CDR2 YNFKEQ. The CDR3 contains 17 residues. The CDR3 region is CASSQDLATDRVAEQFF. CDR3 DNA sequence: TGTGCCAGCAGCCAAGATCTGGCAACGGACAGGGTGGCTGAGCAGTTCTTC.

This clonotype was seen repeatedly, ten times or more. The chain has TRBV18 and TRBJ2-5; 7 bases line up with TRBD1. Germline CDR1 is KGHSH and CDR2 is LQKENI. With V trimmed by 2 bases and J by 3 bases, 0 bases remained unmatched. This CDR3 region has 13 residues. The CDR3 sequence is CASSPGTEETQYF. DNA for the CDR3: TGTGCCAGCTCACCAGGGACAGAAGAGACCCAGTACTTC.

This clonotype was seen ten or more times. The genes are TRBV7-2 and TRBJ1-1; perhaps TRBD1 as D (6 bases). The V and J ends lost 1 base and 2 bases respectively, with 14 bases between them. Germline assignment: CDR1 SGHTA and CDR2 FQGNSA. The CDR3 has 16 amino acids. DNA of the CDR3: TGTGCCAGCAGCTTAGGTATACAGGGAATTAACACTGAAGCTTTCTTT. As protein: CASSLGIQGINTEAFF. Together with reference TRBV7-2 and TRBJ1-1, the CDR3 gives the full variable domain: GAGVSQSPSNKVTEKGKDVELRCDPISGHTALYWYRQSLGQGLEFLIYFQGNSAPDKSGLPSDRFSAERTGGSVSTLTIQRTQQEDSAVYLCASSLGIQGINTEAFFGQGTRLTVV.

This clonotype came up many times. This sequence joins TRBV7-3 and TRBJ2-2, with 7 bases matching TRBD1. J gave up 1 base and V 0 bases, and 2 bases lay outside the gene matches. Germline-derived CDR1 and CDR2 are SGHTA and FQGTGA. CDR3 length: 16 amino acids. DNA of the CDR3: TGTGCCAGCAGCTTAACCGGGACAGTGAACACCGGGGAGCTGTTTTTT. This encodes CASSLTGTVNTGELFF. The full variable domain, completed using reference TRBV7-3 and TRBJ2-2, is GAGVSQTPSNKVTEKGKYVELRCDPISGHTALYWYRQSLGQGPEFLIYFQGTGAADDSGLPNDRFFAVRPEGSVSTLKIQRTERGDSAVYLCASSLTGTVNTGELFFGEGSRLTVL.

As regards this clonotype: The junction differs from germline at one of its ends, possibly a read error. The V call is TRBV5-1, the J call TRBJ1-2; D might be TRBD1 (5 bases). Germline values: CDR1 SGHRS, CDR2 YFSETQ. This CDR3 contains 13 residues. The CDR3 is CASSLQGGYGYIF. CDR3 DNA sequence: TGCGCCAGCAGCTTGCAGGGTGGCTATGGCTACATCTTC.

The V gene is TRBV20-1, the J gene TRBJ2-1; 8 nucleotides align to TRBD2. The ends lost 0 bases at V and 8 bases at J; junction bases unmatched: 3. Germline assignment: CDR1 DFQATT and CDR2 SNEGSKA (reference sequence). This CDR3 has 13 residues. The CDR3 loop reads CSARDPSGYEQFF. In nucleotides, the CDR3 is TGCAGTGCTAGAGACCCTAGCGGGTATGAGCAGTTCTTC.

This clonotype was seen at least ten times. The rearrangement uses TRBV2 and TRBJ1-6; maybe TRBD1 (5 bases). CDR1 and CDR2 (germline): SNHLY, FYNNEI. The CDR3 has 12 residues. V lost 9 bases and J 8 bases, leaving 11 bases between the germline ends. The CDR3 DNA follows: TGTGCCAGTCAGGGATTCGATTCACCCCTCCACTTT. Its protein product is CASQGFDSPLHF.

This clonotype has ten or more counts. The chain recombines TRBV29-1 with TRBJ1-1; TRBD1 might be the D (6 bases). Germline-derived CDR1 and CDR2 are SQVTM and ANQGSEA. Trimming took off 7 bases at V and 5 bases at J, with 11 bases between the two ends. The CDR3 consists of 11 residues. CDR3 amino acids: CSAVGGTEAFF. The DNA for the CDR3 is TGCAGCGCTGTAGGGGGAACTGAAGCTTTCTTT.

This clonotype occurred many times. The rearrangement joins TRBV11-3 to TRBJ1-2; D unresolved. The V gene's germline CDR1 is SGHNT and CDR2 YENEEA. The V gene lost 0 bases and the J gene lost 5 bases, with 7 bases spanning the gap. CDR3 size: 13 residues. The CDR3 coding sequence is TGTGCCAGCAGCTTAGACACCATTTATGGCTACACCTTC. This gives the protein CASSLDTIYGYTF.